The present T cell receptor beta chain was sequenced within a study of T cell responses to AZD1222 COVID-19 vaccine. Using immunoSEQ multiplex PCR, the repertoire was profiled, and TCRdb retains in-frame clones only, with some absent. This sample has 95,000 to 150,000 clones; 70% to 85% occur once, and the top ten carry about 27%. Overall study findings and caveats: Seropositivity was recorded at baseline in only a handful of AZD1222 recipients. Once two AZD1222 doses were given, Spike-specific TCR breadth and depth went up. Donor demographics were predominantly white British with a female majority; clonal diversity may be underestimated.

As to this clone: The antigen remains unidentified.

The material sequenced was peripheral blood, taken 28 days after the second AZD1222 dose. This TCR was recovered from an adult who received the AZD1222 COVID-19 vaccine.

The CDR3 spells CASNRVNSPLHF. CDR3 DNA: TGTGCCAGCAACAGGGTCAATTCACCCCTCCACTTT. The J gene is TRBJ1-6, the V gene TRBV6-5; perhaps TRBD1 as D (6 bases). Trimming pared 7 bases from V and 7 bases from J, leaving 8 bases between. The CDR3 is 12 residues long. The germline V gene encodes CDR1 MNHEY and CDR2 SVGAGI.